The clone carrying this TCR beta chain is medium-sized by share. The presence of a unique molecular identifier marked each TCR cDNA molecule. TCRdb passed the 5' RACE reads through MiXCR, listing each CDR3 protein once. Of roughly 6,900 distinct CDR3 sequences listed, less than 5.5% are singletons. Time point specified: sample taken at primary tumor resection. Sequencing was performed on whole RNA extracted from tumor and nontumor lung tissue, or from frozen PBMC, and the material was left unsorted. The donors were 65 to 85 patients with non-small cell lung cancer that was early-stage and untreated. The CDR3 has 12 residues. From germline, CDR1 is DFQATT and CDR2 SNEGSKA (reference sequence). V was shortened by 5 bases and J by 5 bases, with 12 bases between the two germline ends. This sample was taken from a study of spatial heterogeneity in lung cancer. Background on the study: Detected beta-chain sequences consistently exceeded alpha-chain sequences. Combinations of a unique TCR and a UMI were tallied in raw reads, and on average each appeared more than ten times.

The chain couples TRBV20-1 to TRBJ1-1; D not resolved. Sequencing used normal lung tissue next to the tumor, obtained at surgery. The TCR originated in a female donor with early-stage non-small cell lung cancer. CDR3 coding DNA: TGCAGTGCTCCCCTGAGCGAAACTGAAGCTTTCTTT. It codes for CSAPLSETEAFF.